A selection of T cell receptor beta chains follows, all from one sample in a study of long-term antiretroviral therapy in people with HIV. Sequencing was performed with immunoSEQ multiplex PCR; in TCRdb, only in-frame clones are kept and a portion is missing. This sample has tens of thousands of clones, with 84% found just once. The input for sequencing was unsorted PBMCs, taken 0.1 years before starting antiretroviral therapy. These receptors were taken from a man between 18 and 29 years old with HIV. CDR3s include the opening cysteine and the closing phenylalanine or tryptophan. Each record gives: CDR3 DNA, CDR3 protein, D gene, V gene, clone size, J gene. The D gene is left open where the match is weak. A clone size is listed for some rows: how often the clone was seen (once, few, many), or a class if it is expanded.

CDR3nt: TGTGCTAGTGGTTTGGTACTGGGGACAGACACTGAAGCTTTCTTT
CDR3aa: CASGLVLGTDTEAFF
d_gene: TRBD1
v_gene: TRBV12-5
abundance: .
j_gene: TRBJ1-1

CDR3nt: TGTGCCAGCAGCGCCACTAGTAGCGGGGACTACAATGAGCAGTTCTTC
CDR3aa: CASSATSSGDYNEQFF
d_gene: TRBD2
v_gene: TRBV7-6
abundance: .
j_gene: TRBJ2-1

CDR3nt: TGCGCCAGCAGACAAGTAGCGGGGGCCTCCTACAATGAGCAGTTCTTC
CDR3aa: CASRQVAGASYNEQFF
d_gene: TRBD2
v_gene: TRBV5-1
abundance: .
j_gene: TRBJ2-1

CDR3nt: TGTGCCAGCAGCCCCCGCAGAAGCGGGGGATTCTACGAGCAGTACTTC
CDR3aa: CASSPRRSGGFYEQYF
d_gene: TRBD2
v_gene: TRBV4-2
abundance: once
j_gene: TRBJ2-7

CDR3nt: TGTGCCAGCCAATGGCTCCCCTACGAGCAGTACTTC
CDR3aa: CASQWLPYEQYF
d_gene: .
v_gene: TRBV14
abundance: .
j_gene: TRBJ2-7

CDR3nt: TGTGCCAGCAGCGTGGCTAGCGGGGCTTATGGGCAGTACTTC
CDR3aa: CASSVASGAYGQYF
d_gene: TRBD2
v_gene: TRBV9
abundance: .
j_gene: TRBJ2-7

CDR3nt: TGTGCCAGCATATTTGGGAAAAGCAGAGGGTCGGCGAACTATGGCTACACCTTC
CDR3aa: CASIFGKSRGSANYGYTF
d_gene: .
v_gene: TRBV2
abundance: .
j_gene: TRBJ1-2

CDR3nt: TGTGCCAGCAGCTTAGGAAGCTACGAGCAGTACTTC
CDR3aa: CASSLGSYEQYF
d_gene: .
v_gene: TRBV11-3
abundance: .
j_gene: TRBJ2-7

CDR3nt: TGTGCCAGCAGCTGGGACAGTACCTACGAGCAGTACTTC
CDR3aa: CASSWDSTYEQYF
d_gene: TRBD1
v_gene: TRBV7-8
abundance: .
j_gene: TRBJ2-7

CDR3nt: TGTGCCAGCAGGGCGACAGGGGGCAATGAGCAGTTCTTC
CDR3aa: CASRATGGNEQFF
d_gene: TRBD1
v_gene: TRBV6-5
abundance: .
j_gene: TRBJ2-1

CDR3nt: TGTGCCAGCAGCAAAGAGGCAGGGGGCCTTATAGCTAACTATGGCTACACCTTC
CDR3aa: CASSKEAGGLIANYGYTF
d_gene: .
v_gene: TRBV21-1
abundance: .
j_gene: TRBJ1-2

CDR3nt: TGTGCCAGCAGCTTAGTGTGGCGAAAAAGCACAGATACGCAGTATTTT
CDR3aa: CASSLVWRKSTDTQYF
d_gene: .
v_gene: TRBV7-8
abundance: .
j_gene: TRBJ2-3

CDR3nt: TGTGCCAGCAGATTTAGCGGGGTCACCTACGAGCAGTACTTC
CDR3aa: CASRFSGVTYEQYF
d_gene: TRBD2
v_gene: TRBV6-5
abundance: .
j_gene: TRBJ2-7

CDR3nt: TGTGCCAGCAGCTTGAAGCGGGGTTCCTACAATGAGCAGTTCTTC
CDR3aa: CASSLKRGSYNEQFF
d_gene: TRBD2
v_gene: TRBV5-4
abundance: once
j_gene: TRBJ2-1

CDR3nt: TGTGCCAGCAGACCGGGACTAGCCCTGGAGACCCAGTACTTC
CDR3aa: CASRPGLALETQYF
d_gene: TRBD2
v_gene: TRBV27
abundance: .
j_gene: TRBJ2-5

CDR3nt: TGTGCCAGTAGTATAGAGGGGGGAGATACGCAGTATTTT
CDR3aa: CASSIEGGDTQYF
d_gene: .
v_gene: TRBV19
abundance: .
j_gene: TRBJ2-3

CDR3nt: TGTGCCAGCAGCTTAGGTGGAGTGTACGAGCAGTACTTC
CDR3aa: CASSLGGVYEQYF
d_gene: .
v_gene: TRBV7-9
abundance: .
j_gene: TRBJ2-7

CDR3nt: TGTGCCAGCACCGGTTCCAGCGGGTCAACAGATACGCAGTATTTT
CDR3aa: CASTGSSGSTDTQYF
d_gene: .
v_gene: TRBV5-4
abundance: .
j_gene: TRBJ2-3

CDR3nt: TGTGCCAGCAGTTTGGGGACACTCGGAGATGAAAAACTGTTTTTT
CDR3aa: CASSLGTLGDEKLFF
d_gene: .
v_gene: TRBV27
abundance: once
j_gene: TRBJ1-4

CDR3nt: TGTGCCGGACAGGGGGCGTACTCCTACGAGCAGTACTTC
CDR3aa: CAGQGAYSYEQYF
d_gene: TRBD1
v_gene: TRBV2
abundance: few
j_gene: TRBJ2-7

CDR3nt: TGTGCCAGCAGTCCAGGACAGAATTACGAGCAGTACTTC
CDR3aa: CASSPGQNYEQYF
d_gene: .
v_gene: TRBV28
abundance: .
j_gene: TRBJ2-7

CDR3nt: TGTGCCGCAGCTAGCGGGACAGGGGTAGGCGAGCAGTACTTC
CDR3aa: CAAASGTGVGEQYF
d_gene: .
v_gene: TRBV7-3
abundance: .
j_gene: TRBJ2-7

CDR3nt: TGCGCCAGCAGCAGCCAGGGGAATGAAAAACTGTTTTTT
CDR3aa: CASSSQGNEKLFF
d_gene: .
v_gene: TRBV5-1
abundance: .
j_gene: TRBJ1-4

CDR3nt: TGTGCCAGTACCCCCGGGAGCACTCATTATGGCTACACCTTC
CDR3aa: CASTPGSTHYGYTF
d_gene: .
v_gene: TRBV19
abundance: few
j_gene: TRBJ1-2

CDR3nt: TGTGCCAGCAGTTTCGGGCTATCCTACGAGCAGTACTTC
CDR3aa: CASSFGLSYEQYF
d_gene: .
v_gene: TRBV28
abundance: .
j_gene: TRBJ2-7